The 26 T cell receptor beta chains below were found in one sample sequenced in a study of post-analysis software for immune sequencing data. Every TCR beta cDNA library bore unique molecular identifiers. TCRdb used MiXCR to reprocess the PCR reads, holding one entry per CDR3 protein. Of approximately 660,000 distinct CDR3 sequences listed, 55% to 60% were seen once; the top ten hold around 11%. Study results and caveats: Patients had higher frequencies than controls of five or six TRBV segments, including TRBV5-6, TRBV5-1 and TRBV20-1.

These TCRs are of unknown antigen specificity. Material: blood. The receptors come from a girl aged 2 to 9 with multiple sclerosis.

This clonotype was seen only once. V gene TRBV7-8 combines with J gene TRBJ1-1, with a tentative D call TRBD1 (6 bases). In germline, CDR1 is SGHVS, CDR2 FQNEAQ. The V gene lost 5 bases and the J gene lost 7 bases, with 14 bases spanning the gap. The CDR3 spans 13 residues. The CDR3 coding sequence is TGTGCCAGCAGCCCGGACAGCGGGCTTGAAGCTTTCTTT. This sequence encodes CASSPDSGLEAFF.

V gene TRBV5-5 combines with J gene TRBJ2-1; D possibly corresponds to TRBD1 (5 bases). The V gene's germline CDR1 is SGHKS and CDR2 YYEKEE (reference sequence). The V and J ends lost 9 bases and 6 bases respectively, with 16 bases between them. This CDR3 is built from 13 residues. The CDR3: CATRPVGRNEQFF. DNA for the CDR3: TGTGCCACCCGACCCGTGGGGCGCAATGAGCAGTTCTTC.

The J gene is TRBJ2-1, the V gene TRBV20-1; D may be TRBD1 (5 bases). This CDR3 has 15 residues. Germline V gene lookup returns CDR1 DFQATT and CDR2 SNEGSKA (reference sequence). Trimming shortened V by 3 bases and J by 0 bases, and 12 bases separated the two germline ends. For the CDR3, the DNA is TGCAGTGCTAGCGTAGGGGTCGCCTCCTACAATGAGCAGTTCTTC. This codes for CSASVGVASYNEQFF.

The rearrangement joins TRBV6-6 to TRBJ1-2, with TRBD1 identical over 8 bases. Germline V gives CDR1 MNHNY, CDR2 SVGAGI (reference sequence). The CDR3 runs 14 residues. The J segment lost 8 bases and the V segment lost 7 bases, leaving 12 bases of the junction unmatched. CDR3 sequence (DNA): TGTGCCAGCACCGAGGACAGGGAAGGATTCGGCTACACCTTC. This codes for CASTEDREGFGYTF.

V and J are TRBV5-1 and TRBJ2-7; 7 bases line up with TRBD2. This CDR3 has 16 amino acids. From germline, CDR1 is SGHRS and CDR2 YFSETQ. V lost 1 base and J lost 1; bases outside the gene matches: 8. As DNA, the CDR3 is TGCGCCAGCAGCTTGCTCTCCAGCGGGGTTTCCTACGAGCAGTACTTC. Translating it yields CASSLLSSGVSYEQYF.

V is TRBV27 and J is TRBJ1-1, with 7 bases that match TRBD1. After removal of 8 bases from V and 1 base from J, the junction contained 4 bases not matched to a gene. Germline assignment: CDR1 MNHEY and CDR2 SMNVEV (reference sequence). The CDR3 is 13 amino acids. CDR3 sequence (DNA): TGTGCCAGCGCAAGACAGGGGAACACTGAAGCTTTCTTT. Amino acid sequence: CASARQGNTEAFF.

This chain uses TRBV15 with TRBJ2-3; 8 nucleotides line up with TRBD2. The germline gives CDR1 LNHNV, CDR2 YYDKDF (reference sequence). There are 16 residues in the CDR3. The trim removed 2 bases at V and 2 bases at J, leaving 6 bases unmatched. In DNA form, the CDR3 reads TGTGCCACCAGCAGATTAACTAGCGGATACACAGATACGCAGTATTTT. Translation gives CATSRLTSGYTDTQYF.

This clonotype was detected once. V usage is TRBV20-1 and J usage is TRBJ2-5, with D tentatively TRBD2 (6 bases). Germline lookup yields CDR1 DFQATT and CDR2 SNEGSKA (reference sequence). V was trimmed by 2 bases and J by 2 bases, leaving 9 bases between them. The CDR3 loop spans 13 amino acids. CDR3 in DNA: TGCAGTGCTAGACCCGGAGGGCAAGAGACCCAGTACTTC. It codes for CSARPGGQETQYF.

The sample holds a few counts of this clonotype. The chain links TRBV6-6 to TRBJ2-3; no clear D gene. The CDR3 is made up of 16 amino acids. V shed 5 bases and J shed 6 bases, with 21 bases lying between them. Germline V lookup: CDR1 MNHNY, CDR2 SVGAGI (reference sequence). This chain's CDR3 is CASSRDKRVWRDTQYF. The CDR3 nucleotides read TGTGCCAGCAGTCGCGACAAACGTGTTTGGCGGGATACGCAGTATTTT.

The J gene is TRBJ2-7, the V gene TRBV27, with D possibly called TRBD1 or TRBD2 (5 bases each). With 5 bases removed from V and 4 bases from J, the gap between germline ends came to 15 bases. Germline values: CDR1 MNHEY, CDR2 SMNVEV (reference sequence). This CDR3 spans 14 amino acids. CDR3 nucleotides: TGTGCCAGCAGTGACCTTGGGACCCCGTACGAGCAGTACTTC. Encoded protein: CASSDLGTPYEQYF.

This clonotype appeared a few times. This chain links TRBV7-3 with TRBJ1-1, with 8 bases lining up with TRBD1. Germline CDR1 is SGHTA and CDR2 is FQGTGA. This CDR3 is 15 amino acids long. Trimming cost V 5 bases and J 1 base; bases outside gene matches: 6. CDR3 in DNA: TGTGCCAGCAGCCATGGACAGGGAAAGAACACTGAAGCTTTCTTT. Translating it yields CASSHGQGKNTEAFF.

The chain is built from TRBV20-1 and TRBJ1-5, with D perhaps TRBD1 (6 bases). The V end was cut by 1 base, the J end by 9 bases, with 13 bases between. This CDR3 has 13 amino acids. Per germline, CDR1 DFQATT and CDR2 SNEGSKA (reference sequence). The CDR3 sequence: CSARGQAPRPQHF. The DNA of the CDR3 is TGCAGTGCTAGAGGACAGGCGCCCCGGCCCCAGCATTTT.

V is TRBV6-5 and J is TRBJ2-3; 10 bases align to TRBD1. V shed 4 bases, J shed 4 bases, and the junction held 17 bases outside the gene matches. The V gene's germline CDR1 is MNHEY and CDR2 SVGAGI. The CDR3 loop spans 19 amino acids. The CDR3 DNA is TGTGCCAGCAGTTCCCCGGGACAGGGGCTGCCTGGCGGTGCAGATACGCAGTATTTT. This encodes CASSSPGQGLPGGADTQYF.

This chain connects TRBV3-1 to TRBJ2-3; no definite D call. The length of the CDR3 is 11 residues. The germline V and J ends were trimmed by 3 bases and 4 bases, with 2 bases remaining between them. CDR1 LGHDT and CDR2 YNNKEL come from the germline V gene (reference sequence). As DNA, the CDR3 is TGTGCCAGCAGCCATGCAGATACGCAGTATTTT. Translated, it gives CASSHADTQYF.

The J gene is TRBJ2-6, the V gene TRBV12-3 or TRBV12-4; D unclear. The CDR3 spans 15 residues. V was cut by 4 bases and J by 6 bases, with 13 bases left in between. CDR3: CASSSGIAAANVLTF. In DNA form, the CDR3 reads TGTGCCAGCAGTTCAGGAATTGCTGCGGCCAACGTCCTGACTTTC.

The genes are TRBV6-2 or TRBV6-3 and TRBJ2-1; tentatively, D is TRBD1 or TRBD2 (6 bases each). Germline CDR1 is MNHEY and CDR2 is SVGEGT. V was trimmed by 2 bases and J by 8 bases, leaving 19 bases between them. The CDR3 runs to 16 residues. The CDR3 region is CASSYAGGTTGDEQFF. In DNA form, the CDR3 reads TGTGCCAGCAGTTACGCTGGAGGGACAACCGGCGATGAGCAGTTCTTC.

The V gene is TRBV3-1, the J gene TRBJ2-7; 14 bases map to TRBD2. The CDR3 length is 17 residues. CDR1 is LGHDT, CDR2 YNNKEL, per germline (reference sequence). V lost 0 bases, J lost 5 bases, and 6 bases stayed unmatched. The DNA for the CDR3 is TGTGCCAGCAGCCAAGAGGGCGGACTAGCGGGAGGAGACGAGCAGTACTTC. It is translated as CASSQEGGLAGGDEQYF.

The rearrangement joins TRBV14 to TRBJ2-7, with 10 bases that match TRBD2. After removal of 2 bases from V and 3 bases from J, the junction contained 4 bases not matched to a gene. Germline CDR1 reads SGHDN; CDR2 reads FVKESK. The CDR3 sequence is 15 residues long. The CDR3 loop is CASSQSSGGLYEQYF. The DNA for the CDR3 is TGTGCCAGCAGCCAAAGTAGCGGGGGGCTCTACGAGCAGTACTTC.

This clonotype was seen a handful of times. The chain recombines TRBV20-1 with TRBJ2-3; 9 bases agree with TRBD1. From germline, CDR1 is DFQATT and CDR2 SNEGSKA (reference sequence). V was clipped by 1 base and J by 2 bases; unmatched bases: 10. CDR3 length equals 17 residues. The CDR3, as DNA: TGCAGTGCTAGAGGACCGACCCGGGACAGGGTCACAGATACGCAGTATTTT. Its protein is CSARGPTRDRVTDTQYF.

A word on this clonotype: A read error may account for a junction end that differs from germline. The chain joins TRBV6-2 or TRBV6-3 to TRBJ2-3, with D possibly matching TRBD2 (6 bases). The CDR3 length is 16 residues. The germline CDR1 and CDR2 sequences are MNHEY and SVGEGT. CDR3 sequence reads: CTSSPGTSQEVDTQYF. The CDR3 region has the DNA TGTACCAGCAGTCCCGGGACTTCCCAGGAGGTAGATACGCAGTATTTT.

Here the CDR3 DNA reads TGTGCCAGCAGCTTAGCAGGGTTTGGGGTATCCTACGAGCAGTACTTC. It yields the protein CASSLAGFGVSYEQYF. This chain connects TRBV7-6 to TRBJ2-7; D ambiguous. The CDR3 length is 16 residues. In germline, CDR1 is SGHVS, CDR2 FNYEAQ. Trimming took 0 bases from V and 1 from J, leaving 13 bases between them.

J is TRBJ1-6 and V is TRBV9; D is undetermined. Germline CDR1 is SGDLS and CDR2 is YYNGEE. The CDR3 is 17 amino acids. V was pared by 2 bases and J by 7 bases, with 19 bases between. The DNA of the CDR3 is TGTGCCAGCAGCGTGGGATTTCAGGAACAACTAAATTCACCCCTCCACTTT. It is translated as CASSVGFQEQLNSPLHF.

The chain links TRBV20-1 to TRBJ2-4; TRBD2 aligns across 12 bases. The CDR3 runs to 14 residues. The J segment lost 3 bases and the V segment lost 4 bases, leaving 1 base of the junction unmatched. From germline, CDR1 is DFQATT and CDR2 SNEGSKA (reference sequence). CDR3 amino acids: CSATSGRVKNIQYF. The CDR3 DNA reads as TGCAGTGCTACTAGCGGGAGGGTCAAAAACATTCAGTACTTC.

This clonotype has a handful of counts. J is TRBJ2-4 and V is TRBV20-1; 7 nucleotides agree with TRBD2. CDR3 size: 14 residues. The V gene end was trimmed by 0 bases and the J gene end by 9 bases; junction bases not matched to a gene: 8. Germline V gene lookup returns CDR1 DFQATT and CDR2 SNEGSKA (reference sequence). The CDR3: CSARERGWNGIQYF. DNA for the CDR3: TGCAGTGCTAGAGAGCGGGGGTGGAATGGCATTCAGTACTTC.

J is TRBJ2-5 and V is TRBV29-1; D gene ambiguous. Trimming pared 6 bases from V and 2 bases from J, leaving 13 bases between. This CDR3 is 13 amino acids long. Germline V gives CDR1 SQVTM, CDR2 ANQGSEA. For the CDR3, the DNA is TGCAGCGTATCGCGACGTCTTCAAGAGACCCAGTACTTC. Translating it yields CSVSRRLQETQYF.

The chain carries TRBV29-1 and TRBJ1-1; tentative D call: TRBD1 (6 bases). CDR3 length equals 12 residues. The germline V and J ends were trimmed by 7 bases and 3 bases, with 12 bases remaining between them. The germline CDR1 and CDR2 sequences are SQVTM and ANQGSEA. The CDR3 nucleotides are TGCAGCGCCGCACCAGGGGACACTGAAGCTTTCTTT. Its protein product is CSAAPGDTEAFF.